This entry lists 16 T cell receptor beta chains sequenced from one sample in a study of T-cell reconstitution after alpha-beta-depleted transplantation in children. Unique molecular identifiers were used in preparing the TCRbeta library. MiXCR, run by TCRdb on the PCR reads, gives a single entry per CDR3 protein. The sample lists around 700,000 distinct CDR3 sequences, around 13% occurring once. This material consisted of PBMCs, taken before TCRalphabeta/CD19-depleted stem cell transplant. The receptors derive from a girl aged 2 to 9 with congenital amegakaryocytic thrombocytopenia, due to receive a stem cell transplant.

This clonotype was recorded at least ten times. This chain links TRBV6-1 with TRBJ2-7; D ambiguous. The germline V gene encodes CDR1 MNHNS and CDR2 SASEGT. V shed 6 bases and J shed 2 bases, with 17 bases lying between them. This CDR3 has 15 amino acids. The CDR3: CASSRTHSSPYEQYF. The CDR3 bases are TGTGCCAGCAGCCGAACACACAGCTCACCCTACGAGCAGTACTTC.

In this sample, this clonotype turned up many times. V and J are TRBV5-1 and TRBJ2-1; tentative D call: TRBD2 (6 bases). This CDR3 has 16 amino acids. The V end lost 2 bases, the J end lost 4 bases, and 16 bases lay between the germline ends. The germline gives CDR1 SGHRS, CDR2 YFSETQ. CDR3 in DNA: TGCGCCAGCAGCTTCGATGGGGGGTTTCAATACAATGAGCAGTTCTTC. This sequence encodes CASSFDGGFQYNEQFF.

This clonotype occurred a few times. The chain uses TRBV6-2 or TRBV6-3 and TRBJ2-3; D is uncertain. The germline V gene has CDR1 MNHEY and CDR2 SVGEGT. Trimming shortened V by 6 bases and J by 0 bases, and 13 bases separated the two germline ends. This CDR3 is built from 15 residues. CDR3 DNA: TGTGCCAGCAGACAACTCCCGTCAAGCACAGATACGCAGTATTTT. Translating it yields CASRQLPSSTDTQYF.

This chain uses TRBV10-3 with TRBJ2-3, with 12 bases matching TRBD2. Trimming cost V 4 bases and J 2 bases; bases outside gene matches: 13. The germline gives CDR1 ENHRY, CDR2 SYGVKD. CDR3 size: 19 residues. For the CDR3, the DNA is TGTGCCATCAGTGCAACTAGCGGGAGGTTGACCCTACTCACAGATACGCAGTATTTT. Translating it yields CAISATSGRLTLLTDTQYF.

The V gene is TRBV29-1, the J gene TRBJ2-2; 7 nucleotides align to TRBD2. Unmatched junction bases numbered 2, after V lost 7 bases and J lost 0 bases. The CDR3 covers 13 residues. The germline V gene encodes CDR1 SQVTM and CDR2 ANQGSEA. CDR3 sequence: CSAGTTNTGELFF. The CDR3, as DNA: TGCAGCGCTGGGACTACGAACACCGGGGAGCTGTTTTTT.

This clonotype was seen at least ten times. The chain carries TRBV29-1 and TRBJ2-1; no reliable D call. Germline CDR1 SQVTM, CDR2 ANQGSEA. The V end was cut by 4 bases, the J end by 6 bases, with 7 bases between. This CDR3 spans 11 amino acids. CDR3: CSVALVNEQFF. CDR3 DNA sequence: TGCAGCGTTGCACTGGTCAATGAGCAGTTCTTC.

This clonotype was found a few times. The CDR3 DNA is TGTGCCAGCAGCGGGACTAGCTGGGATAAGGGTGAGCAGTTCTTC. This translates into CASSGTSWDKGEQFF. The chain recombines TRBV7-8 with TRBJ2-1; 9 positions match TRBD2. Per the germline V gene, CDR1 is SGHVS and CDR2 is FQNEAQ. The junction had 11 bases not matched to a gene; V was cut back by 5 bases and J by 9 bases. The CDR3 length is 15 residues.

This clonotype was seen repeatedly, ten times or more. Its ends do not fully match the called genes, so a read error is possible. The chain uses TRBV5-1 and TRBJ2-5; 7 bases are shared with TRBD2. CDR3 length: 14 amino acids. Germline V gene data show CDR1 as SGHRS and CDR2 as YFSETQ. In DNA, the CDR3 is TGTGCCAGCAGCTTGGGGGGGACTGAAGAGACCCAGTACTTC. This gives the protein CASSLGGTEETQYF.

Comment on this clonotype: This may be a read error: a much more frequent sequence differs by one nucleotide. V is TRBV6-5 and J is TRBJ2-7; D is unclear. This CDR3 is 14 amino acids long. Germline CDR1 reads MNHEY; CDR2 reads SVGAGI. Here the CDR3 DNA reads TGTGCCGGCAGTTCCACTCAAGGCAGTCCCGATCAGTACTTC. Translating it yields CAGSSTQGSPDQYF.

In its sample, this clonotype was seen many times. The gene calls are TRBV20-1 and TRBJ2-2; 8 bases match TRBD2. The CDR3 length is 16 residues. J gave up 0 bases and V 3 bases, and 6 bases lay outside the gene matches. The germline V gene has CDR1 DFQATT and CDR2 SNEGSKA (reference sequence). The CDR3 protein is CSARAGLAANTGELFF. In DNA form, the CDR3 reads TGCAGTGCTAGGGCCGGACTAGCCGCGAACACCGGGGAGCTGTTTTTT.

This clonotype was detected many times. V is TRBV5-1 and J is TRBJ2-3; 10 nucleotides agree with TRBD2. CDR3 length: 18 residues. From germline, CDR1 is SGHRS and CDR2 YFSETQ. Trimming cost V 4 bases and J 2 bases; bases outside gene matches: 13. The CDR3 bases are TGCGCCAGCAGCGTGACTAGCGGGCCTATTACATCCACAGATACGCAGTATTTT. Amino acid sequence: CASSVTSGPITSTDTQYF.

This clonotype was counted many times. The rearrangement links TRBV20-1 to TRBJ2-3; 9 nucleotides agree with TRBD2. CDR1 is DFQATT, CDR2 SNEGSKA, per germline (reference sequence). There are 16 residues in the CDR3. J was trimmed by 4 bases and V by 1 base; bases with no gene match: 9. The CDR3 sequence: CSARAVRAGGPDTQYF. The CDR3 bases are TGCAGTGCTAGAGCCGTGAGGGCGGGAGGGCCAGATACGCAGTATTTT.

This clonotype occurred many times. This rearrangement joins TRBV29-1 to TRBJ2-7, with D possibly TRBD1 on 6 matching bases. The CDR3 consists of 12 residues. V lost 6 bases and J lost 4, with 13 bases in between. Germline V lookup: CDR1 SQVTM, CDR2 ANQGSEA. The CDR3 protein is CSVGEQGYEQYF. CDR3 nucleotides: TGCAGCGTAGGGGAACAGGGTTACGAGCAGTACTTC.

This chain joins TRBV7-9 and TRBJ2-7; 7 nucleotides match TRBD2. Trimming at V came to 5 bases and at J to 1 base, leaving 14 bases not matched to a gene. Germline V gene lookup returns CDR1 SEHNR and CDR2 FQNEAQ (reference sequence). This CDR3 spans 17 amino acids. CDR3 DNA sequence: TGTGCCAGCAGCCCCAGGGACTACCGTGCGGAGTCCTACGAGCAGTACTTC. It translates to CASSPRDYRAESYEQYF. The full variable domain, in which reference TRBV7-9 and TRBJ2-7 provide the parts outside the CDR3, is DTGVSQNPRHKITKRGQNVTFRCDPISEHNRLYWYRQTLGQGPEFLTYFQNEAQLEKSRLLSDRFSAERPKGSFSTLEIQRTEQGDSAMYLCASSPRDYRAESYEQYFGPGTRLTVT.

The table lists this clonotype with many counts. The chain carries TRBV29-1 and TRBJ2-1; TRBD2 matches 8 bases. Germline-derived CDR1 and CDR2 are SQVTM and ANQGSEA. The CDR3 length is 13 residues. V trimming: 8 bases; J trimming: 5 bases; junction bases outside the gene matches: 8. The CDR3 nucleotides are TGCAGCCTGCGACTAGCGATTAACAATGAGCAGTTCTTC. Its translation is CSLRLAINNEQFF.

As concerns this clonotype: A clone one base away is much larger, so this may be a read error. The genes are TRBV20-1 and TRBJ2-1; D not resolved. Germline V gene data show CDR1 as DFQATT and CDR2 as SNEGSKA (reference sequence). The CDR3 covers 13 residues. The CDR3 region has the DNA TGCAGTTCTAGTCTAGTGCTCTACAATGAGCAGTTCTTC. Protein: CSSSLVLYNEQFF.